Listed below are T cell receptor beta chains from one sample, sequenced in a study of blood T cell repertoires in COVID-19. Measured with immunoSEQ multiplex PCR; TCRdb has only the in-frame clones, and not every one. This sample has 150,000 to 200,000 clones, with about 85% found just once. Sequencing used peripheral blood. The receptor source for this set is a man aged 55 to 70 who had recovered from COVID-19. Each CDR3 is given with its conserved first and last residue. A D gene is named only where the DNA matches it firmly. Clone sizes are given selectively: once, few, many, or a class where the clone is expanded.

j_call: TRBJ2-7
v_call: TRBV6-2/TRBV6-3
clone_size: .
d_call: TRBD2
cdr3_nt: TGTGCCAGCAGCGACCTAGCGGGGAGATCCTACGAGCAGTACTTC
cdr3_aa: CASSDLAGRSYEQYF

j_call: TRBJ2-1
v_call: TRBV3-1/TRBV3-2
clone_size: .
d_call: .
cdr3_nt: TGTGCCAGCAGCCAAGTCTCTGGGGCCCCATCTGAGCAGTTCTTC
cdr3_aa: CASSQVSGAPSEQFF

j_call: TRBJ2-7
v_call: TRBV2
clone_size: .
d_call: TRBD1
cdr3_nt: TGTGCCAGTATCAGGGGGCGGGAATACGAGCAGTACTTC
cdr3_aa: CASIRGREYEQYF

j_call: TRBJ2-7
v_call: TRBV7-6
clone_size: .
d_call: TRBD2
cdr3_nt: TGTGCCAGCAGCCCGCCCGGGGGGGGGTGGAAGGAGCAGTACTTC
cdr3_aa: CASSPPGGGWKEQYF

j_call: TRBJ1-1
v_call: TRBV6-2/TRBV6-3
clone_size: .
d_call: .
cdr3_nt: TGTGCCAGCAGTTATAGGAGGAACACTGAAGCTTTCTTT
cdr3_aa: CASSYRRNTEAFF

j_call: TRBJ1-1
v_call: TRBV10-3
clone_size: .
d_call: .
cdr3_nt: TGTGCCATCAGTGTAGGCGGCACTGAAGCTTTCTTT
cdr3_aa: CAISVGGTEAFF

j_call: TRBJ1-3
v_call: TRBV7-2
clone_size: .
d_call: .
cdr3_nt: TGTGCCAGCAGCCCCCAGGAGGCGCCCATATATTTT
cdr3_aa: CASSPQEAPIYF

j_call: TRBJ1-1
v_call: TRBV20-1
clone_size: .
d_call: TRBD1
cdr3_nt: TGCAGTGCTAGTAACCCGACAGGGGCGAACACTGAAGCTTTCTTT
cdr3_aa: CSASNPTGANTEAFF

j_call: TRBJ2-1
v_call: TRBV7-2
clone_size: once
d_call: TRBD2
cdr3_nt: TGTGCCAGCAGCTTAAGGCGGGGGGGCATCAATGAGCAGTTCTTC
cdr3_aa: CASSLRRGGINEQFF

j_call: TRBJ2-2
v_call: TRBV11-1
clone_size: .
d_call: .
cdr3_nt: TGTGCCAGCAGCTTAGCCCTCTCCCCCGACAGGACCGGGGAGCTGTTTTTT
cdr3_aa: CASSLALSPDRTGELFF

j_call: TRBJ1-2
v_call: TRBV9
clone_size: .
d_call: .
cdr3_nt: TGTGCCAGCAGCGTAGGGGCAGGGCTCTATGGCTACACCTTC
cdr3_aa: CASSVGAGLYGYTF

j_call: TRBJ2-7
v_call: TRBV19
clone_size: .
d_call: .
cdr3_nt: TGTGCCAGTAGTAGCACTACCGGGTACGAGCAGTACTTC
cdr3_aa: CASSSTTGYEQYF

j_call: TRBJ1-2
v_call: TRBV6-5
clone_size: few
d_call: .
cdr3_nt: TGTGCCAGTACAGCGGGGCGGACCTATGGCTACACCTTC
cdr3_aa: CASTAGRTYGYTF

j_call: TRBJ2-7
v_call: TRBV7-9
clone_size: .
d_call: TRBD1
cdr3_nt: TGTGCCAGCAGCGCCTGGGACAGAAACTACGAGCAGTACTTC
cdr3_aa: CASSAWDRNYEQYF

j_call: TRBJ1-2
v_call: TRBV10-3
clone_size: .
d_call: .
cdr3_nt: TGTGCCATCAGTGACAGTGGAGGGTATGGCTACACCTTC
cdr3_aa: CAISDSGGYGYTF

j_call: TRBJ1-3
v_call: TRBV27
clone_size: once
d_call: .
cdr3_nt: TGTGCCAGCAGTTTACAGGGGTTTGGAAACACCATATATTTT
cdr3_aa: CASSLQGFGNTIYF